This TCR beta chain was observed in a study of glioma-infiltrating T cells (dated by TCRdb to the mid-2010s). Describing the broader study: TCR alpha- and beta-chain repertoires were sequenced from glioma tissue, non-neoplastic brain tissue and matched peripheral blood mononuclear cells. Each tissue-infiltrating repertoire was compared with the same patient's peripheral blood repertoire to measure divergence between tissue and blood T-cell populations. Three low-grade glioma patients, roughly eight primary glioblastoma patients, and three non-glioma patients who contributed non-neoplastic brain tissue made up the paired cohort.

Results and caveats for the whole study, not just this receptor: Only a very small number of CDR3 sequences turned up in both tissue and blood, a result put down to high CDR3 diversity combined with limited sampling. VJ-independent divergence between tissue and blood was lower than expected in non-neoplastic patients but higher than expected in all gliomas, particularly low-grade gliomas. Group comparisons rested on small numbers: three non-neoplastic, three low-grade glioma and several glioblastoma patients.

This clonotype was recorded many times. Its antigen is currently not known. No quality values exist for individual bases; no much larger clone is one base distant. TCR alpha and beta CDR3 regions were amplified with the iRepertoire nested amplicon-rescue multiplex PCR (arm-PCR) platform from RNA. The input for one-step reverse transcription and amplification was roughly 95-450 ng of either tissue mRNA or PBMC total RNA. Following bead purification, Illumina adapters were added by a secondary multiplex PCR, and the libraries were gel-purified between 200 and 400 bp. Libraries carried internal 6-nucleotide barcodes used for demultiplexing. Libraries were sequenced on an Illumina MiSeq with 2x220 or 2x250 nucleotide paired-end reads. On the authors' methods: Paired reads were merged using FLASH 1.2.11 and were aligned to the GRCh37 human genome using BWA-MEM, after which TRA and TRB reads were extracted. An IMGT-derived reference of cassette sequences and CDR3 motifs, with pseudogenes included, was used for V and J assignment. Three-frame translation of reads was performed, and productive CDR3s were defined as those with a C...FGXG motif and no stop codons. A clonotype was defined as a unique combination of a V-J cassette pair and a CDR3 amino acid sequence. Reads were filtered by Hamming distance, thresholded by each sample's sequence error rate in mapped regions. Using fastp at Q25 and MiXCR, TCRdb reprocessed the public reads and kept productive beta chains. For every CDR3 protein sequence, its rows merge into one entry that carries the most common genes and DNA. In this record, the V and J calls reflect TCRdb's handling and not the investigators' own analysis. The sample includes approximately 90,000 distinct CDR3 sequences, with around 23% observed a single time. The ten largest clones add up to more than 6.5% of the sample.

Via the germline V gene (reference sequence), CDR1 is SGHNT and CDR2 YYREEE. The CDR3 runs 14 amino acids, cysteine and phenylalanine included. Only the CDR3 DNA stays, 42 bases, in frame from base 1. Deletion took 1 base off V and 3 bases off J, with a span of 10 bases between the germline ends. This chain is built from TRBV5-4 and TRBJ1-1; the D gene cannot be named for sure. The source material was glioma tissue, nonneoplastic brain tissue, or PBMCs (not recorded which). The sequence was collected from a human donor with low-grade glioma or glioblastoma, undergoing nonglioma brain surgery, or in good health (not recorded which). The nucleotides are TGTGCCAGCAGCTTGAGGGCTGGGGACACTGAAGCTTTCTTT. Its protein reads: CASSLRAGDTEAFF.